This is a list of T cell receptor beta chains from one sample in a study of identical twins. MiXCR was run by TCRdb on the 5' RACE reads, yielding one entry per CDR3 protein. The data contain approximately 490,000 distinct CDR3 sequences, approximately 20% of them singletons. These records were also assigned to another study, of yellow fever vaccine responses in identical twins.

The sequencing sample was made of CD4+ T cells sorted from blood. The source of these receptors is a woman aged 18-35 years in good health. Both conserved end residues are part of each CDR3. The order of the fields is D gene, J gene, clone size, V gene, CDR3 DNA, CDR3 protein. D genes are given only for firm matches. Only some rows state a clone size, as once, few, many or a class for expanded clones.

D gene: NA; J gene: TRBJ1-1; clone size: NA; V gene: TRBV18; CDR3 DNA: TGTGCCAGCTCACCACCGGCCGGGGCTGAAGCTTTCTTT; CDR3 protein: CASSPPAGAEAFF
D gene: NA; J gene: TRBJ1-1; clone size: NA; V gene: TRBV12-3/TRBV12-4; CDR3 DNA: TGTGCCAGCAACCCGACATTGAGTAGGGGGAAGGAAGCTTTCTTT; CDR3 protein: CASNPTLSRGKEAFF
D gene: NA; J gene: TRBJ2-7; clone size: few; V gene: TRBV18; CDR3 DNA: TGTGCCAGCTCATCAATCAGACAGTACTCCTACGAGCAGTACTTC; CDR3 protein: CASSSIRQYSYEQYF
D gene: TRBD1; J gene: TRBJ2-3; clone size: NA; V gene: TRBV7-7; CDR3 DNA: TGTGCCAGCAGCTCGGGACAGGGGTATAGAGATACGCAGTATTTT; CDR3 protein: CASSSGQGYRDTQYF
D gene: NA; J gene: TRBJ2-1; clone size: few; V gene: TRBV11-2; CDR3 DNA: TGTGCCAGCACCAAGGGACTTCACAATGAGCAGTTCTTC; CDR3 protein: CASTKGLHNEQFF
D gene: NA; J gene: TRBJ2-7; clone size: NA; V gene: TRBV6-1; CDR3 DNA: TGTGCCAGCATGCGGGACTGGGCTTCTGGCGAGCAGTACTTC; CDR3 protein: CASMRDWASGEQYF
D gene: NA; J gene: TRBJ1-2; clone size: NA; V gene: TRBV20-1; CDR3 DNA: TGCAGTGCGCCCACCGGGGTAGGCTACACCTTC; CDR3 protein: CSAPTGVGYTF
D gene: TRBD2; J gene: TRBJ2-5; clone size: NA; V gene: TRBV25-1; CDR3 DNA: TGTGCCAGCAGTGAAGTAGCGGGGGGGTGGGGGCAAGAGACCCAGTACTTC; CDR3 protein: CASSEVAGGWGQETQYF
D gene: NA; J gene: TRBJ2-5; clone size: NA; V gene: TRBV11-2; CDR3 DNA: TGTGCCAGCAGCTTAGAGGGACAAAATTGGGAGACCCAGTACTTC; CDR3 protein: CASSLEGQNWETQYF
D gene: TRBD1; J gene: TRBJ2-2; clone size: NA; V gene: TRBV28; CDR3 DNA: TGTGCCAGCAATCACAGGGGTGCCGGGGAGCTGTTTTTT; CDR3 protein: CASNHRGAGELFF
D gene: NA; J gene: TRBJ2-2; clone size: NA; V gene: TRBV6-2/TRBV6-3; CDR3 DNA: TGTGCCAGCAGTTACTCAAGGCAGACCCTCACCGGGGAGCTGTTTTTT; CDR3 protein: CASSYSRQTLTGELFF
D gene: NA; J gene: TRBJ2-3; clone size: few; V gene: TRBV3-1; CDR3 DNA: TGTGCCAGCAGCCGGGGCATACGTACAGATACGCAGTATTTT; CDR3 protein: CASSRGIRTDTQYF
D gene: NA; J gene: TRBJ2-5; clone size: NA; V gene: TRBV18; CDR3 DNA: TGTGCCAGCTCCCGCGACCGGGAGACCCAGTACTTC; CDR3 protein: CASSRDRETQYF
D gene: TRBD2; J gene: TRBJ2-7; clone size: many; V gene: TRBV20-1; CDR3 DNA: TGCAGTGCTAGCGTCACCGGGACTAGCGGGAGTATCTCCTACGAGCAGTACTTC; CDR3 protein: CSASVTGTSGSISYEQYF
D gene: TRBD2; J gene: TRBJ2-1; clone size: NA; V gene: TRBV11-2; CDR3 DNA: TGTGCCAGCAGCACAACGAAAGGGGGTAGCGGGGAACTCTATGAGCAGTTCTTC; CDR3 protein: CASSTTKGGSGELYEQFF
D gene: TRBD2; J gene: TRBJ2-1; clone size: few; V gene: TRBV2; CDR3 DNA: TGTGCCAGCAGTCCCGGGACTAGGCCGAGCAATGAGCAGTTCTTC; CDR3 protein: CASSPGTRPSNEQFF
D gene: TRBD1; J gene: TRBJ2-5; clone size: NA; V gene: TRBV19; CDR3 DNA: TGTGCCAGTAGTACCCGGGACAGGGGGCCTTGGGCCCAGTACTTC; CDR3 protein: CASSTRDRGPWAQYF
D gene: NA; J gene: TRBJ2-5; clone size: NA; V gene: TRBV9; CDR3 DNA: TGTGCCAGCAGCGTAGCGGCGGCTCAAGAGACCCAGTACTTC; CDR3 protein: CASSVAAAQETQYF
D gene: TRBD2; J gene: TRBJ2-1; clone size: NA; V gene: TRBV20-1; CDR3 DNA: TGCAGTGCCCTTCCTACTAGCGGGAGAGACGAGCAGTTCTTC; CDR3 protein: CSALPTSGRDEQFF
D gene: NA; J gene: TRBJ1-2; clone size: few; V gene: TRBV10-3; CDR3 DNA: TGTGCCATCAGTGAGTCGTCAGGGAATGGCTACACCTTC; CDR3 protein: CAISESSGNGYTF
D gene: TRBD1; J gene: TRBJ1-6; clone size: NA; V gene: TRBV5-6; CDR3 DNA: TGTGCCAGCAGCCAAGACAGGGTGTGGTCACCCCTCCACTTT; CDR3 protein: CASSQDRVWSPLHF
D gene: NA; J gene: TRBJ2-5; clone size: few; V gene: TRBV7-9; CDR3 DNA: TGTGCCAGCAGCTTACCGGGACTTTCCCAAGAGACCCAGTACTTC; CDR3 protein: CASSLPGLSQETQYF
D gene: TRBD1; J gene: TRBJ2-3; clone size: NA; V gene: TRBV5-6; CDR3 DNA: TGTGCCAGCAGCGCAGGGACAGGGAAGACAGATACGCAGTATTTT; CDR3 protein: CASSAGTGKTDTQYF
D gene: NA; J gene: TRBJ2-1; clone size: NA; V gene: TRBV28; CDR3 DNA: TGTGCCAGCATGGGTCAGACGGAAAACAATGAGCAGTTCTTC; CDR3 protein: CASMGQTENNEQFF
D gene: NA; J gene: TRBJ2-1; clone size: few; V gene: TRBV10-3; CDR3 DNA: TGTGCCATCAGTGAGTCACTGGGCACGAATGAGCAGTTCTTC; CDR3 protein: CAISESLGTNEQFF
D gene: NA; J gene: TRBJ2-5; clone size: NA; V gene: TRBV18; CDR3 DNA: TGTGCCAGCTCACCACCGGGTTCGGAGACCCAGTACTTC; CDR3 protein: CASSPPGSETQYF
D gene: TRBD2; J gene: TRBJ2-1; clone size: few; V gene: TRBV29-1; CDR3 DNA: TGCAGCCCCTCCAGGACTAGCGGGAGGCTCCTCCTCTCAAATGAGCAGTTCTTC; CDR3 protein: CSPSRTSGRLLLSNEQFF
D gene: TRBD1; J gene: TRBJ1-1; clone size: NA; V gene: TRBV6-2/TRBV6-3; CDR3 DNA: TGTGCCAGCAGACGGGGACAGACGAACACTGAAGCTTTCTTT; CDR3 protein: CASRRGQTNTEAFF
D gene: NA; J gene: TRBJ2-3; clone size: many; V gene: TRBV3-1; CDR3 DNA: TGTGCCAGCAGCCAAGATTTCGGATTCTCGGGAGATACGCAGTATTTT; CDR3 protein: CASSQDFGFSGDTQYF
D gene: TRBD2; J gene: TRBJ2-2; clone size: few; V gene: TRBV5-1; CDR3 DNA: TGCGCCAGCAGCCTGACTAGCGGGAGCACCGGGGAGCTGTTTTTT; CDR3 protein: CASSLTSGSTGELFF
D gene: TRBD1; J gene: TRBJ2-5; clone size: NA; V gene: TRBV28; CDR3 DNA: TGTGCCAGCAGTACCCGACAGGGGCCAGGAGAGACCCAGTACTTC; CDR3 protein: CASSTRQGPGETQYF
D gene: NA; J gene: TRBJ2-7; clone size: few; V gene: TRBV28; CDR3 DNA: TGTGCCAGCAGTTTCAGGCAGGGCCCCTACGAGCAGTACTTC; CDR3 protein: CASSFRQGPYEQYF
D gene: NA; J gene: TRBJ1-5; clone size: few; V gene: TRBV12-3/TRBV12-4; CDR3 DNA: TGTGCCAGCAGTTTAAGGGGCCAGGAAAGCAATCAGCCCCAGCATTTT; CDR3 protein: CASSLRGQESNQPQHF
D gene: NA; J gene: TRBJ2-1; clone size: many; V gene: TRBV7-8; CDR3 DNA: TGTGCCAGCAGCTTAGTGGCGGGGGCAGGTGAGCAGTTCTTC; CDR3 protein: CASSLVAGAGEQFF
D gene: NA; J gene: TRBJ2-7; clone size: NA; V gene: TRBV6-5; CDR3 DNA: TGTGCCAGCACGGGCCCCCTCGAGCAGTACTTC; CDR3 protein: CASTGPLEQYF
D gene: NA; J gene: TRBJ2-7; clone size: few; V gene: TRBV5-1; CDR3 DNA: TGCGCCAGCAGCTTGGCTAGTAAGGTCTCCGAGAACTCCTACGAGCAGTACTTC; CDR3 protein: CASSLASKVSENSYEQYF
D gene: TRBD1; J gene: TRBJ1-1; clone size: NA; V gene: TRBV7-9; CDR3 DNA: TGTGCCAGCAGCCAGACCGGGACAGCAACGGGCACTGAAGCTTTCTTT; CDR3 protein: CASSQTGTATGTEAFF
D gene: NA; J gene: TRBJ2-7; clone size: NA; V gene: TRBV20-1; CDR3 DNA: TGCAGTGCTAGAGACGGACCACGGGCGCAGTACTTC; CDR3 protein: CSARDGPRAQYF
D gene: NA; J gene: TRBJ2-6; clone size: NA; V gene: TRBV11-2; CDR3 DNA: TGTGCCAGCAGCTTAGGGTTGGCGGGTAGCTCTGGGGCCAACGTCCTGACTTTC; CDR3 protein: CASSLGLAGSSGANVLTF
D gene: NA; J gene: TRBJ2-7; clone size: NA; V gene: TRBV11-3; CDR3 DNA: TGTGCCAGCAGCGGATGGGTGCAGTACTTC; CDR3 protein: CASSGWVQYF
D gene: NA; J gene: TRBJ1-1; clone size: NA; V gene: TRBV7-6; CDR3 DNA: TGTGCCAGCAGCCCCGTCGGGGTGGTGGACACTGAAGCTTTCTTT; CDR3 protein: CASSPVGVVDTEAFF
D gene: NA; J gene: TRBJ2-2; clone size: NA; V gene: TRBV6-1; CDR3 DNA: TGTGCCAGCACCCCCAGGGGGGGAACCGGGGAGCTGTTTTTT; CDR3 protein: CASTPRGGTGELFF
D gene: NA; J gene: TRBJ1-1; clone size: NA; V gene: TRBV7-8; CDR3 DNA: TGTGCCAGCAGCTTATTCCCCGGTTATGAAGCTTTCTTT; CDR3 protein: CASSLFPGYEAFF
D gene: TRBD1; J gene: TRBJ1-6; clone size: few; V gene: TRBV12-3/TRBV12-4; CDR3 DNA: TGTGCCAGCAGTTTCGGCAGGGGGGAGTCACCCCTCCACTTT; CDR3 protein: CASSFGRGESPLHF
D gene: NA; J gene: TRBJ2-3; clone size: few; V gene: TRBV28; CDR3 DNA: TGTGCCAGCCGGGAGACCTTAGGGGATACGCAGTATTTT; CDR3 protein: CASRETLGDTQYF
D gene: NA; J gene: TRBJ2-3; clone size: NA; V gene: TRBV18; CDR3 DNA: TGTGCCAGCTCACCAAACAGTCTAGATACGCAGTATTTT; CDR3 protein: CASSPNSLDTQYF
D gene: TRBD1; J gene: TRBJ2-1; clone size: few; V gene: TRBV27; CDR3 DNA: TGTGCCAGCAGTACTCTTATAGGGGGCCATGAGCAGTTCTTC; CDR3 protein: CASSTLIGGHEQFF
D gene: TRBD2; J gene: TRBJ2-7; clone size: NA; V gene: TRBV12-3/TRBV12-4; CDR3 DNA: TGTGCCAGCAGTTTAGTACTAGCGGGAGTGCTCGAGCAGTACTTC; CDR3 protein: CASSLVLAGVLEQYF
D gene: NA; J gene: TRBJ1-1; clone size: NA; V gene: TRBV20-1; CDR3 DNA: TGCAGTGTCGCGGACGGCAACACTGAAGCTTTCTTT; CDR3 protein: CSVADGNTEAFF
D gene: TRBD2; J gene: TRBJ2-7; clone size: NA; V gene: TRBV28; CDR3 DNA: TGTGCCAGCAGTCCTGTCGGGACTAGCGGGGGTTACGAGCAGTACTTC; CDR3 protein: CASSPVGTSGGYEQYF
D gene: TRBD1; J gene: TRBJ1-1; clone size: many; V gene: TRBV12-3/TRBV12-4; CDR3 DNA: TGTGCCAGCAGTTTAGACAGGGGCGGTGAAGCTTTCTTT; CDR3 protein: CASSLDRGGEAFF
D gene: NA; J gene: TRBJ1-1; clone size: few; V gene: TRBV9; CDR3 DNA: TGTGCCAGCAGCGCGCGGGGGGCAGCCAACACTGAAGCTTTCTTT; CDR3 protein: CASSARGAANTEAFF
D gene: NA; J gene: TRBJ2-7; clone size: few; V gene: TRBV18; CDR3 DNA: TGTGCCAGCTCACCTGGGGTAGAGCAGTACTTC; CDR3 protein: CASSPGVEQYF
D gene: NA; J gene: TRBJ2-2; clone size: NA; V gene: TRBV12-3/TRBV12-4; CDR3 DNA: TGTGCCAGCAGTTTGTCGTGGGGGCCTGCCGGGGAGCTGTTTTTT; CDR3 protein: CASSLSWGPAGELFF
D gene: NA; J gene: TRBJ2-7; clone size: few; V gene: TRBV25-1; CDR3 DNA: TGTGCCAGCACAGGGGACGGTACCTACGAGCAGTACTTC; CDR3 protein: CASTGDGTYEQYF
D gene: TRBD2; J gene: TRBJ2-7; clone size: NA; V gene: TRBV20-1; CDR3 DNA: TGCAGTGCTAGAGACCAGGGACTAGCGGGAGTCTACGAGCAGTACTTC; CDR3 protein: CSARDQGLAGVYEQYF
D gene: NA; J gene: TRBJ2-5; clone size: few; V gene: TRBV25-1; CDR3 DNA: TGTGCCAGCAGTGACCCCGCCTTATCTGATAAGGTTCAAGAGACCCAGTACTTC; CDR3 protein: CASSDPALSDKVQETQYF